The present entry profiles one T cell receptor beta chain with its context. TCRdb keeps only in-frame clones here, not all; method: immunoSEQ multiplex PCR. The sample consists of 250,000 to 350,000 clones, roughly 88% of them appearing once. These data belong to a study of cytomegalovirus exposure and HLA in healthy donors. This clonotype was obtained from a woman under 30 in good health and CMV-seronegative. The sample was PBMCs.

CDR3 nucleotide sequence: TGTGCCAGCAGCTGGGGCTCAGGGGAATACGGCTACACCTTC. This gives the protein CASSWGSGEYGYTF. The chain has TRBV7-8 and TRBJ1-2; maybe TRBD1 (6 bases). Trimming cost V 4 bases and J 8 bases, with 17 bases left between them. CDR1 SGHVS and CDR2 FQNEAQ come from the germline V gene. The length of the CDR3 is 14 residues.